These 20 T cell receptor beta chains came from one sample sequenced in a study of T-cell memory formation after mild COVID-19. TCRdb fed the 5' RACE reads into MiXCR, producing one record per CDR3 protein. The table shows around 390,000 distinct CDR3 sequences, with 15% to 20% occurring only once. Sequencing was carried out using PBMCs or a T cell subset sorted from them (not recorded which). The source of these receptors is a man aged 18-30 years who had mild COVID-19 (a few samples of this study predate the infection). Cell type and time point are not known.

J is TRBJ1-1 and V is TRBV3-1; 7 positions match TRBD1. The CDR3 loop spans 16 amino acids. V shed 2 bases, J shed 5 bases, and the junction held 11 bases outside the gene matches. Germline assignment: CDR1 LGHDT and CDR2 YNNKEL (reference sequence). The CDR3 region is CASSQTKGQFGTEAFF. CDR3 DNA: TGTGCCAGCAGCCAAACGAAGGGACAGTTTGGGACTGAAGCTTTCTTT.

This clonotype turned up a few times. The V gene is TRBV6-2 or TRBV6-3, the J gene TRBJ1-2, with a tentative D call TRBD1 (5 bases). V dropped 5 bases and J dropped 13 bases, with 17 bases sitting between them. Germline CDR1 MNHEY, CDR2 SVGEGT. This CDR3 comprises 12 residues. CDR3 coding DNA: TGTGCCAGCAGTCGTCCCGGGACGGGAGGCACCTTC. Its protein is CASSRPGTGGTF.

This clonotype has a handful of counts. The rearrangement uses TRBV5-1 and TRBJ2-1, with TRBD2 matching over 9 bases. J gave up 6 bases and V 0 bases, and 7 bases lay outside the gene matches. This CDR3 has 16 residues. Germline-derived CDR1 and CDR2 are SGHRS and YFSETQ. The CDR3 DNA sequence: TGCGCCAGCAGCTTGGATACTAGCGGGCTGGTCAATGAGCAGTTCTTC. It translates to CASSLDTSGLVNEQFF.

This sequence joins TRBV5-6 and TRBJ2-7; D uncertain. The CDR3 consists of 16 residues. Germline V gene sequence: CDR1 SGHDT, CDR2 YYEEEE. Trimming took 0 bases from V and 6 from J, leaving 19 bases between them. In nucleotides, the CDR3 is TGTGCCAGCAGCTTGGCCCCCTTAGGGAAGCTGGGCGAGCAGTACGTC. This translates into CASSLAPLGKLGEQYV.

This clonotype was observed at least ten times. The V call is TRBV4-3, the J call TRBJ2-7, with 11 positions matching TRBD1. This CDR3 has 17 residues. V was clipped by 2 bases and J by 4 bases; unmatched bases: 10. Germline V gene lookup returns CDR1 LGHNA and CDR2 YSLEER. CDR3 nucleotides: TGCGCCAGCAGCCAATCTCCGCGGACAGGGGGCTGGTACGAGCAGTACTTC. Protein sequence: CASSQSPRTGGWYEQYF.

The V and J genes are TRBV2 and TRBJ1-1, with TRBD1 matching over 8 bases. Germline lookup yields CDR1 SNHLY and CDR2 FYNNEI. This CDR3 is built from 13 residues. The junction had 4 bases not matched to a gene; V was cut back by 5 bases and J by 5 bases. CDR3 nucleotides: TGTGCCAGCAGTCCGACAGGGGCTACTGAAGCTTTCTTT. Translated: CASSPTGATEAFF.

This clonotype appeared many times. V gene TRBV10-1 combines with J gene TRBJ2-4; no firm D call. V lost 4 bases to trimming and J lost 6 bases, with 10 bases between them. From germline, CDR1 is WNHNN and CDR2 SYGVQD (reference sequence). This CDR3 has 13 amino acids. The CDR3 nucleotides are TGCGCCAGCAGTGTAGGGATGGGAAACATTCAGTACTTC. Translation: CASSVGMGNIQYF.

There are a few counts of this clonotype. For the CDR3, the DNA is TGTGCCAGCAGTTGGGGGAGGCGGTTGAACGAGCAGTACTTC. Translating gives CASSWGRRLNEQYF. V gene TRBV12-3 or TRBV12-4 combines with J gene TRBJ2-7, with D perhaps TRBD2 (6 bases). V was trimmed by 4 bases and J by 5 bases, leaving 15 bases between them. CDR3 size: 14 residues.

The rearrangement joins TRBV7-9 to TRBJ1-1, with D possibly being TRBD1 (5 bases). Looked up from germline, CDR1 is SEHNR and CDR2 is FQNEAQ (reference sequence). The CDR3 has 14 residues. The V and J ends lost 3 bases and 1 base respectively, with 9 bases between them. CDR3 sequence: CASSFEDRNTEAFF. The CDR3 DNA is TGTGCCAGCAGCTTCGAAGACAGGAACACTGAAGCTTTCTTT.

This clonotype has a handful of counts. The chain uses TRBV12-3 or TRBV12-4 and TRBJ2-7, with TRBD2 matching 13 bases. J was trimmed by 5 bases and V by 2 bases; bases with no gene match: 6. This CDR3 is 16 amino acids long. The CDR3 DNA is TGTGCCAGCAGTTTAACCCGACTAGCGGGGGGAAACGAGCAGTACTTC. It is translated as CASSLTRLAGGNEQYF.

The chain is built from TRBV12-3 or TRBV12-4 and TRBJ1-1; no clear D. V was trimmed by 3 bases and J by 4 bases, leaving 3 bases between them. The CDR3 covers 11 residues. The CDR3 spells CASSFRTEAFF. CDR3 DNA: TGTGCCAGCAGTTTTCGCACTGAAGCTTTCTTT.

The gene calls are TRBV20-1 and TRBJ2-2; D unclear. V lost 3 bases and J 3 bases, leaving 17 bases between the germline ends. The length of the CDR3 is 16 residues. Germline lookup yields CDR1 DFQATT and CDR2 SNEGSKA (reference sequence). Written as DNA, the CDR3 is TGCAGTGCTAGCCACTCCTTCGCCAGATACACCGGGGAGCTGTTTTTT. Its protein product is CSASHSFARYTGELFF.

This clonotype has a count of ten or more. The chain recombines TRBV12-3 or TRBV12-4 with TRBJ2-2, with a tentative D call TRBD1 (6 bases). Trimming removed 3 bases at V and 6 bases at J, with 20 bases between. The CDR3 covers 17 residues. The CDR3 nucleotides read TGTGCCAGCAGTTTGCAGGGGACGATGTTTGTTGCCGGGGAGCTGTTTTTT. Protein product: CASSLQGTMFVAGELFF.

J is TRBJ2-1 and V is TRBV4-3; the match to TRBD2 covers 15 bases. The germline gives CDR1 LGHNA, CDR2 YSLEER. This CDR3 has 16 residues. The junction had 8 bases not matched to a gene; V was cut back by 4 bases and J by 10 bases. The CDR3 bases are TGCGCCAGCAGCCCGCGCCCGGGACTAGCGGGGGGAGAGCAGTTCTTC. It translates to CASSPRPGLAGGEQFF.

This clonotype came up many times. This chain joins TRBV7-2 and TRBJ2-3; the D gene is possibly TRBD2 (6 bases). The length of the CDR3 is 15 residues. Between the trimmed V and J ends, which lost 5 bases and 0 bases, there was a span of 12 bases. Germline V lookup: CDR1 SGHTA, CDR2 FQGNSA. The CDR3 here is CASSRGTPSTDTQYF. The CDR3 coding sequence is TGTGCCAGCAGCCGCGGGACCCCAAGCACAGATACGCAGTATTTT.

This clonotype occurred a few times. The CDR3 spells CASSYYGTGSPDEQYV. As DNA, the CDR3 is TGTGCCAGCAGTTACTACGGGACAGGGAGCCCAGACGAGCAGTACGTC. The chain employs TRBV6-2 or TRBV6-3 and TRBJ2-7, with 9 bases fitting TRBD1. The CDR3 sequence is 16 residues long. The J segment lost 5 bases and the V segment lost 1 base, leaving 9 bases of the junction unmatched. Germline V gene sequence: CDR1 MNHEY, CDR2 SVGEGT.

The V and J genes are TRBV7-2 and TRBJ2-7, with a weak D call TRBD2 (5 bases). CDR1 is SGHTA, CDR2 FQGNSA, per germline. Trimming left V 7 bases short and J 5 bases short, with 12 bases between. The CDR3 is 12 residues long. The DNA for the CDR3 is TGTGCCAGCACCACGCCGAGGGACGAGCAGTACTTC. Its translation: CASTTPRDEQYF.

This clonotype was detected a few times. This chain links TRBV4-2 with TRBJ2-7; D not resolved. Germline V gene data show CDR1 as LGHNA and CDR2 as YNFKEQ. The CDR3 loop spans 13 amino acids. The V end was cut by 0 bases, the J end by 7 bases, with 10 bases between. CDR3 amino acids: CASSQDLGREQYV. CDR3 nucleotide sequence: TGTGCCAGCAGCCAAGATCTCGGACGGGAGCAGTACGTC.

This clonotype appeared a few times. The chain couples TRBV12-3 or TRBV12-4 to TRBJ1-1, with a weak D call TRBD1 (5 bases). The V end was cut by 3 bases, the J end by 5 bases, with 10 bases between. The CDR3 consists of 13 residues. CDR3 region: CASSFGGWTEAFF. The DNA of the CDR3 is TGTGCCAGCAGTTTCGGGGGTTGGACTGAAGCTTTCTTT.

This clonotype was observed a few times. The J gene is TRBJ2-3, the V gene TRBV28; a weak D match, TRBD2 (5 bases). V was clipped by 1 base and J by 10 bases, with 18 bases between them. Germline V gives CDR1 MDHEN, CDR2 SYDVKM. CDR3 length: 15 amino acids. CDR3 amino acids: CASSLSGGPWLAQYF. CDR3 nucleotide sequence: TGTGCCAGCAGTTTATCTGGAGGCCCCTGGTTGGCGCAGTATTTT.